This record covers a single T cell receptor beta chain. This CDR3 contains 14 residues. J was trimmed by 1 base and V by 0 bases; bases with no gene match: 0. Germline loops: CDR1 SGHDN, CDR2 FVKESK. These data belong to a study of cytomegalovirus exposure and HLA in healthy donors. TCRdb's table, derived via immunoSEQ multiplex PCR, lists solely in-frame clones and lacks some. The sample includes about 360,000 clones, about nine tenths of them seen just once. The V call is TRBV14, the J call TRBJ2-7, with 7 bases aligning to TRBD2. Sequenced input: PBMCs. The sequence was collected from a woman in her late teens or twenties in good health and CMV-seronegative. CDR3 bases: TGTGCCAGCAGCCAAGAGCGGGGGTCCTACGAGCAGTACTTC. Translated: CASSQERGSYEQYF.